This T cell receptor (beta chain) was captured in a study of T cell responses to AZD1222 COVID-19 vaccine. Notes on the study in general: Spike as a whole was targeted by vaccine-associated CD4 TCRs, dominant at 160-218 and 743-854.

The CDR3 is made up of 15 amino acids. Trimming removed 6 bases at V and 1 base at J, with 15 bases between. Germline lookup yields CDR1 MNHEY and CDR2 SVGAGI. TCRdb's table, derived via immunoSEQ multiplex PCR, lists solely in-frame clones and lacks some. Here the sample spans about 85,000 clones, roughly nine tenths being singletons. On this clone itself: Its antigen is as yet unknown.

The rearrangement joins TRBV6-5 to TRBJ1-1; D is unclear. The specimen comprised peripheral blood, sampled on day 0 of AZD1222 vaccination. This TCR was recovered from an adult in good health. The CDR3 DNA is TGTGCCAGCAGAGATCCCTGGGCAGGGAACACTGAAGCTTTCTTT. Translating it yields CASRDPWAGNTEAFF.